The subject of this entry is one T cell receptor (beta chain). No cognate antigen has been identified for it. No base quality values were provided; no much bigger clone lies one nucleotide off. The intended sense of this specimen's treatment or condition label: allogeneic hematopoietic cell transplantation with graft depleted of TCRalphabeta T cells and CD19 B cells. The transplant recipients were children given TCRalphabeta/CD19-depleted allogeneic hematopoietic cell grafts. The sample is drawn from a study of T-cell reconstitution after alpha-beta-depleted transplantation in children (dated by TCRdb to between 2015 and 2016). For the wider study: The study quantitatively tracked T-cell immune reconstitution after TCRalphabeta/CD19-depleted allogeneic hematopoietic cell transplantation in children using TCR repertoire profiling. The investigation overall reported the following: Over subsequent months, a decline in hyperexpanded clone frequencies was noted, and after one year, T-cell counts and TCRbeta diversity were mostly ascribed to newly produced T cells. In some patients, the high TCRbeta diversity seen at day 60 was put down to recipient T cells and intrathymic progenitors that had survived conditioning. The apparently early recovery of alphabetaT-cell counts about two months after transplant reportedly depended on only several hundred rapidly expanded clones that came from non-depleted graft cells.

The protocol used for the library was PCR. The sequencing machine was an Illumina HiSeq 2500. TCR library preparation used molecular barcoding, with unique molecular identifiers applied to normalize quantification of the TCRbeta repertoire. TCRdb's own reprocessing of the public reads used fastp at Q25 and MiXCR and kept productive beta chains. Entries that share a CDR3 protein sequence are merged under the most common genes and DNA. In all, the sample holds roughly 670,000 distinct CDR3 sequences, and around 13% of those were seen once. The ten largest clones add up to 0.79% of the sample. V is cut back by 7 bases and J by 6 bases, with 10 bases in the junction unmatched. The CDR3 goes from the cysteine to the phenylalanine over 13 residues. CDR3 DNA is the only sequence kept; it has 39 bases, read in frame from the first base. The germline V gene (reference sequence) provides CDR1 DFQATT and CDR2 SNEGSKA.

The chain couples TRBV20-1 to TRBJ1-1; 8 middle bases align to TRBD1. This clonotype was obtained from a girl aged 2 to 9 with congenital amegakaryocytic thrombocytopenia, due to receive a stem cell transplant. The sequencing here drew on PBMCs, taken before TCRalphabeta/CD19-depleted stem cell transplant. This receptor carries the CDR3 CSVVRQGRAEAFF. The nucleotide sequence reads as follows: TGCAGTGTTGTCAGACAGGGGAGGGCTGAAGCTTTCTTT.